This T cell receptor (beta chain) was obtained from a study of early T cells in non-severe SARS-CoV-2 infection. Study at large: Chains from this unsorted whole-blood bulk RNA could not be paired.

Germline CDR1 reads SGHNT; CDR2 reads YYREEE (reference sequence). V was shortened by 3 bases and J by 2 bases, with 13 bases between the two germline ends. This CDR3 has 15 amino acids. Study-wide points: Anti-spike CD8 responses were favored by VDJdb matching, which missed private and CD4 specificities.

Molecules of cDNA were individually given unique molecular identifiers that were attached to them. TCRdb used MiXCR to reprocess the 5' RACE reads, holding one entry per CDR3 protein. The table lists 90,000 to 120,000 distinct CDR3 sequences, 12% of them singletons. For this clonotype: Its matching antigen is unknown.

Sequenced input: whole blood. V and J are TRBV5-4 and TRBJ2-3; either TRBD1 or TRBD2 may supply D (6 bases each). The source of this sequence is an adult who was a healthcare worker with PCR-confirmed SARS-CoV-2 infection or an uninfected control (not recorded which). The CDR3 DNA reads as TGTGCCAGCAGCTCTATAACGGGGGCCACAGATACGCAGTATTTT. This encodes CASSSITGATDTQYF.